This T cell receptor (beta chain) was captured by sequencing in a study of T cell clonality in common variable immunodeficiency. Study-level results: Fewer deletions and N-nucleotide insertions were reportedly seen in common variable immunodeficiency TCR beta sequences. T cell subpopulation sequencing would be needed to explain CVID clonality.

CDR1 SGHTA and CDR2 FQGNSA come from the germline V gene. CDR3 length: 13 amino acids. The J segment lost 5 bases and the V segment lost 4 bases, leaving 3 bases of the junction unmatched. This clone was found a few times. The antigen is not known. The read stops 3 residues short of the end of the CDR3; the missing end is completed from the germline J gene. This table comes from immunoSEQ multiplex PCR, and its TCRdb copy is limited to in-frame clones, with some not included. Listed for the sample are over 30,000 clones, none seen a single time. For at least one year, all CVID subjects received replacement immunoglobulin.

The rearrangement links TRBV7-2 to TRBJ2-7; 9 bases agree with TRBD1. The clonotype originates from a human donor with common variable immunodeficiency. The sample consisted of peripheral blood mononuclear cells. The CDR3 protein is CASSSDRGNEQYF. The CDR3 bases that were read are TGTGCCAGCAGCTCGGACAGGGGAAACGAG.